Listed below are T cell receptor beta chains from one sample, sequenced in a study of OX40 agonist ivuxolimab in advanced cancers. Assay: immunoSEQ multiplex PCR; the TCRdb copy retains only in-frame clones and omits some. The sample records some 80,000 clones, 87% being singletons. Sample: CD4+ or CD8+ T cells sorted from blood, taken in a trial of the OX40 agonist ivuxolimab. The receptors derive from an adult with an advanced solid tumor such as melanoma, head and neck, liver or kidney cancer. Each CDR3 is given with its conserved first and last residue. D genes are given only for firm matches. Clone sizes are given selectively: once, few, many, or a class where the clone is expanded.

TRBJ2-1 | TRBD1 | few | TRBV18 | CASSPRTGSNEQFF | TGTGCCAGCTCACCACGGACAGGGAGCAATGAGCAGTTCTTC
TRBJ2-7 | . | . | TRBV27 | CASSTTAYEQYF | TGTGCCAGCAGTACGACAGCCTACGAGCAGTACTTC
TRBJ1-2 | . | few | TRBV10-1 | CASSNRVQGGYTF | TGCGCCAGCTCGAACAGGGTACAGGGTGGCTACACCTTC
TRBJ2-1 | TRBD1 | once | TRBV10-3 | CAISPGGDRGSYNEQFF | TGTGCCATCAGCCCCGGGGGCGACAGGGGCTCCTACAATGAGCAGTTCTTC
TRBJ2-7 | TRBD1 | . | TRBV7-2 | CASSSQGGGWSSYEQYF | TGTGCCAGCAGCTCACAGGGGGGCGGCTGGAGCTCCTACGAGCAGTACTTC
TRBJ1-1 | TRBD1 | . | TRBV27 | CASSSPTGKAVNTEAFF | TGTGCCAGCAGTTCCCCGACAGGGAAGGCGGTGAACACTGAAGCTTTCTTT
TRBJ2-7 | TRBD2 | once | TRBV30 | CAWRPGLAGYEQYF | TGTGCCTGGAGGCCGGGACTAGCGGGCTACGAGCAGTACTTC
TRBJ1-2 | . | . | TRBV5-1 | CASSLGRQGGSYTF | TGCGCCAGCAGCTTGGGGAGGCAGGGCGGAAGCTACACCTTC
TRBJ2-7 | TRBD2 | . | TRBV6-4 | CASSELAGNYEQYF | TGTGCCAGCAGTGAACTAGCGGGGAATTACGAGCAGTACTTC
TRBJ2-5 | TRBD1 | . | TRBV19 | CASSPNRGRETQYF | TGTGCCAGTAGTCCAAACAGGGGGCGAGAGACCCAGTACTTC
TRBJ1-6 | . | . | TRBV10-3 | CAISGDGHDNSPLHF | TGTGCCATCAGTGGGGACGGTCACGATAATTCACCCCTCCACTTT
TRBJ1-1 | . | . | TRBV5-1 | CASSLFQNTEAFF | TGCGCCAGCAGCTTGTTCCAGAACACTGAAGCTTTCTTT
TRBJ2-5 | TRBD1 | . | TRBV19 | CASSGTDQETQYF | TGTGCCAGTAGTGGGACAGACCAAGAGACCCAGTACTTC
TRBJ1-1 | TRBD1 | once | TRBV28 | CASNRGMNTEAFF | TGTGCCAGCAACAGGGGGATGAACACTGAAGCTTTCTTT
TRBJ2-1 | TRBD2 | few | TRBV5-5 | CASSLVVGGRLNEQFF | TGTGCCAGCAGCTTGGTCGTCGGCGGGAGGCTCAATGAGCAGTTCTTC
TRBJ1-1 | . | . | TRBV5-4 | CASSFSGGQTEAFF | TGTGCCAGCAGCTTCAGTGGGGGGCAAACTGAAGCTTTCTTT
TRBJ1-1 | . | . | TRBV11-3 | CASSLYSGDTEAFF | TGTGCCAGCAGCTTATATTCCGGGGACACTGAAGCTTTCTTT
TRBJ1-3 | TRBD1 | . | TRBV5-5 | CASSLRVGQVIGNTIYF | TGTGCCAGCAGCTTGAGGGTAGGACAGGTGATTGGAAACACCATATATTTT
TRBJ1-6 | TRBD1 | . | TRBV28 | CASSRSGTGDSPLHF | TGTGCCAGCAGTCGTTCCGGGACAGGAGATTCACCCCTCCACTTT
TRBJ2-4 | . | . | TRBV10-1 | CASSEGGLAKNIQYF | TGCGCCAGCAGTGAGGGGGGGCTAGCCAAAAACATTCAGTACTTC
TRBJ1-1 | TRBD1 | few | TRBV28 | CASSLGQGRAFF | TGTGCCAGCAGCCTGGGACAGGGGAGAGCTTTCTTT